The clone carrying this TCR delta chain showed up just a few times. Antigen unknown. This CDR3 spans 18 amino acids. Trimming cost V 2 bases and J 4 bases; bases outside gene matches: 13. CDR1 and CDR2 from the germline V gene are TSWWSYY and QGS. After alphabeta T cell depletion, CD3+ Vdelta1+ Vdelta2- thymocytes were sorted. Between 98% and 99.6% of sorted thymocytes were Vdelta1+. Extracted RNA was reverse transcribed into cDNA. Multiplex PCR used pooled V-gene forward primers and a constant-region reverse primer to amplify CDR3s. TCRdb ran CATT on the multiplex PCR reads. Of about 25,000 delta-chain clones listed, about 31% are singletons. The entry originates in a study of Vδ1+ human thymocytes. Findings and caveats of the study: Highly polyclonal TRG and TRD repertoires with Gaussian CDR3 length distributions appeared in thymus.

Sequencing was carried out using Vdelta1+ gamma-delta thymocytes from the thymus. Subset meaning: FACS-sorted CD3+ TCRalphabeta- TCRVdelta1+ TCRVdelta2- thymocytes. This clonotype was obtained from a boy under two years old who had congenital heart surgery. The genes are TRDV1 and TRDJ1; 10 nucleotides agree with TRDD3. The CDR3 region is CALGEGHSLLGDGDKLIF. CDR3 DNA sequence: TGTGCTCTTGGGGAAGGCCACTCTTTACTGGGGGATGGCGATAAACTCATCTTT.